Listed below are T cell receptor beta chains from one sample, sequenced in a study of T cell responses to AZD1222 COVID-19 vaccine. TCRdb keeps only in-frame clones here, not all; method: immunoSEQ multiplex PCR. The repertoire has approximately 15,000 clones, about nine tenths of them found once; the top ten carry about 2.7%. Source: peripheral blood, taken 28 days after the second AZD1222 dose. These receptors were collected from an adult who received the AZD1222 COVID-19 vaccine. Each CDR3 is given with its conserved first and last residue. D genes are given only for firm matches. A clone size is listed for some rows: how often the clone was seen (once, few, many), or a class if it is expanded.

j_call v_call d_call clone_size cdr3_nt cdr3_aa
TRBJ2-7 TRBV7-2 - - TGTGCCAGCAGCTCACCTACTACCCTTATGCGGGAGCAGTACTTC CASSSPTTLMREQYF
TRBJ1-4 TRBV10-2 - - TGCGCCAGCAGTGATATGCTTGACACCACAACTAATGAAAAACTGTTTTTT CASSDMLDTTTNEKLFF
TRBJ2-7 TRBV6-2/TRBV6-3 - - TGTGCCAGCAGTTACCAAAATGACTACGAGCAGTACTTC CASSYQNDYEQYF
TRBJ1-2 TRBV11-2 - - TGTGCCAGCAGCTTAGATATTGGGGGATATGGCTACACCTTC CASSLDIGGYGYTF
TRBJ1-2 TRBV21-1 - - TGTGCCAGCAGCCCCCGGGCCAGGCTCAGGCATGGCTACACCTTC CASSPRARLRHGYTF
TRBJ2-5 TRBV19 - - TGTGCCAGTCAACAAGCGGGCCTCCAAGAGACCCAGTACTTC CASQQAGLQETQYF
TRBJ2-7 TRBV7-6 - few TGTGCCAGCAGCTTAAATCCTAACGGGCAGGGGACGTCCTACGAGCAGTACTTC CASSLNPNGQGTSYEQYF
TRBJ2-7 TRBV20-1 - - TGCAGTGCTAGTGCCCTCGGGGGTTCCACCTACGAGCAGTACTTC CSASALGGSTYEQYF
TRBJ2-7 TRBV6-6 - - TGTGCCAGCAGGCCGACGGGGGGCGTCACCTACGAGCAGTACTTC CASRPTGGVTYEQYF
TRBJ2-1 TRBV7-9 TRBD2 once TGTGCCAGCAGCTTAGCGGGAGGGCGTGAGCAGTTCTTC CASSLAGGREQFF
TRBJ2-7 TRBV5-4 - - TGTGCCAGCAGCGGGGACGATTACGAGCAGTACTTC CASSGDDYEQYF
TRBJ1-2 TRBV5-5 - - TGTGCCAGCAGCACGGGGACGGAGGGATTTAACTATGGCTACACCTTC CASSTGTEGFNYGYTF
TRBJ1-2 TRBV27 - - TGTGCCAGCAGTCGAAAGAGGGATTATGGCTACACCTTC CASSRKRDYGYTF
TRBJ2-7 TRBV11-3 - - TGTGCCAGCAGCTTAGCCTCCTCCGAGCAGTACTTC CASSLASSEQYF
TRBJ2-1 TRBV5-5 - - TGTGCCAGCAGTTTGAAGTACCGAACAGCCCTCAATGAGCAGTTCTTC CASSLKYRTALNEQFF
TRBJ1-5 TRBV28 - - TGTGCCAGCAGTTTACCGGGGGGCAATCAGCCCCAGCATTTT CASSLPGGNQPQHF
TRBJ1-2 TRBV28 - few TGTGCCATCCGAGACGGCTATGGCTACACCTTC CAIRDGYGYTF
TRBJ2-1 TRBV6-5 TRBD1 - TGTGCCAGCAGGGGGGGGACAGGGAAGGGTGGTGAGCAGTTCTTC CASRGGTGKGGEQFF
TRBJ2-1 TRBV5-5 - once TGTGCCAGCAGCTTGGAACAGGGCCTTTACAATGAGCAGTTCTTC CASSLEQGLYNEQFF
TRBJ1-2 TRBV6-5 - - TGTGCCAGCAAAGGGGAGGGCTACACCTTC CASKGEGYTF
TRBJ2-2 TRBV29-1 - - TGCAGCGTTCACGAAACAGCGAACACCGGGGAGCTGTTTTTT CSVHETANTGELFF
TRBJ1-1 TRBV19 - once TGTGCCAGTAACACACCCGCGGGACACCAGAACACTGAAGCTTTCTTT CASNTPAGHQNTEAFF
TRBJ2-5 TRBV7-2 TRBD2 - TGTGCCAGCAGCTTTTTTGCTAGCGGACAAGAGACCCAGTACTTC CASSFFASGQETQYF
TRBJ1-3 TRBV19 - - TGTGCCAGTAGTAATCAGGTGAACTCTGGAAACACCATATATTTT CASSNQVNSGNTIYF
TRBJ1-1 TRBV15 - once TGTGCCACCAGCAGAGTGAAACTAGCGAACACTGAAGCTTTCTTT CATSRVKLANTEAFF
TRBJ2-1 TRBV7-7 TRBD2 - TGTGCTAGCAGCTTAGGATTAGCGGGGTCAAACAATGAGCAGTTCTTC CASSLGLAGSNNEQFF
TRBJ2-3 TRBV3-1/TRBV3-2 TRBD2 - TGTGCCAGCAGCCCCCCTGCGAGCGGGGGCGCGTCTGGTACGCAGTATTTT CASSPPASGGASGTQYF
TRBJ1-5 TRBV21-1 - - TGTGCCAGCAGAGGGGGATTGGGGGGTATAGAGGGTCAGCCCCAGCATTTT CASRGGLGGIEGQPQHF
TRBJ2-3 TRBV6-4 - - TGTGCCAGCAGTGACGGGGGGGCGACAGATACGCAGTATTTT CASSDGGATDTQYF
TRBJ2-5 TRBV9 TRBD2 - TGTGCCAGCAGCGTCCAAGCGGGGGGGCCTCCAGAGACCCAGTACTTC CASSVQAGGPPETQYF
TRBJ2-5 TRBV14 TRBD2 - TGTGCCAGCAGCCAACTAGCGGGATCGTACCAAGAGACCCAGTACTTC CASSQLAGSYQETQYF
TRBJ2-2 TRBV9 TRBD1 - TGTGCCAGCAGCGTACGGGGGACAGGGGCGGCCGGGGAGCTGTTTTTT CASSVRGTGAAGELFF
TRBJ2-5 TRBV3-1/TRBV3-2 TRBD2 - TGTGCCAGCAGCCAACCGGGGACCGGGACTAGCGGGAGGGCGGGCCAAGAGACCCAGTACTTC CASSQPGTGTSGRAGQETQYF
TRBJ1-1 TRBV6-5 TRBD1 - TGTGCCAGCAGTACGACAGGGGACACTGAAGCTTTCTTT CASSTTGDTEAFF
TRBJ1-1 TRBV5-4 - - TGTGCCAGCAGTGGGGGGGGTACTGGTCTGAACACTGAAGCTTTCTTT CASSGGGTGLNTEAFF
TRBJ1-6 TRBV7-9 TRBD1 - TGTGCCAGCAGCTTAATAGGACAGGGGAATTCACCCCTCCACTTT CASSLIGQGNSPLHF
TRBJ1-1 TRBV10-3 - - TGTGCCTCCACAGGGTTTGGGGGAACTGAAGCTTTCTTT CASTGFGGTEAFF
TRBJ1-1 TRBV7-9 TRBD1 - TGTGCCAGCAGCTTAGAAAAAACTGGACAGGGGGACACTGAAGCTTTCTTT CASSLEKTGQGDTEAFF
TRBJ1-5 TRBV7-8 - - TGTGCCAGCAGCCCCCCGGGGCAGCCCCAGCATTTT CASSPPGQPQHF
TRBJ1-3 TRBV7-8 - - TGTGCCAGCAGCCCAGTAACGATCACAAACCCTGGAAACACCATATATTTT CASSPVTITNPGNTIYF
TRBJ2-5 TRBV7-9 - - TGTGCCAGCAGCGCCCCAGGGGTTGAGACCCAGTACTTC CASSAPGVETQYF
TRBJ1-3 TRBV28 - once TGTGCCAGCAGCTCCGGGCCCCTCTCTGGAAACACCATATATTTT CASSSGPLSGNTIYF
TRBJ2-5 TRBV6-6 TRBD1 - TGTGCCAGCAGTTACGTGGGACAGCGAGGGACCCAGTACTTC CASSYVGQRGTQYF
TRBJ2-1 TRBV3-1/TRBV3-2 - - TGTGCCAGCAGCCAAGGACCCGTGGGTGAGCAGTTCTTC CASSQGPVGEQFF
TRBJ2-7 TRBV2 - - TGTGCCAGCAGTGGAGTCTACGAGCAGTACTTC CASSGVYEQYF
TRBJ2-1 TRBV21-1 - - TGTGCCAGCAGCAAAGTGCCCCATGGGACTAGCGGGAGACATGAGCAGTTCTTC CASSKVPHGTSGRHEQFF
TRBJ2-7 TRBV19 TRBD1 - TGTGCCAGCTCTCCCGGGACAGACATATCCTACGAGCAGTACTTC CASSPGTDISYEQYF
TRBJ2-7 TRBV2 - once TGTGCCAGCAGGGCCGACAGATACGAGCAGTACTTC CASRADRYEQYF
TRBJ2-2 TRBV14 - - TGTGCCAGCAGCCAAGTCGGCGGGGTGGGTCAGCCCGGGGAGCTGTTTTTT CASSQVGGVGQPGELFF